The present TCR beta chain was sequenced within a study of blood T cell repertoires in COVID-19. Study overall: Spain, Italy and the United States supplied samples that represented acute and convalescent COVID-19.

Study processing details: Amplification from reference gene primers served as the basis for estimated nucleated cell counts. Data came from immunoSEQ multiplex PCR; TCRdb stores just in-frame clones and leaves some out. The V and J calls and clone size were taken over from that table, and D and trimming were inferred from the DNA. The sample records around 250,000 clones, roughly nine tenths being singletons. The CDR3 runs 15 residues. V lost 0 bases to trimming and J lost 2 bases, with 10 bases between them. Germline CDR1 and CDR2: MGHRA and YSYEKL. Sample: PBMCs or T cells enriched from blood (not recorded which). This TCR derives from a human donor in a cohort exposed to, infected with or recovered from COVID-19 (not recorded which). The donor label of this sample is uncertain. The chain links TRBV4-1 to TRBJ1-2; D remains ambiguous. The CDR3 DNA is TGCGCCAGCAGCCAAGATGAGTCGGGGAACTATGGCTACACCTTC. It yields the protein CASSQDESGNYGYTF.